Reported below is one T cell receptor beta chain. Seattle's enrolled individuals joined amid active infection and were then monitored longitudinally. This sample was taken from a study of blood T cell repertoires in COVID-19. Study background: Whether acute or convalescent, the COVID-19 samples came from the United States, Italy and Spain. Nucleic acid was either cDNA or gDNA, and it came from T cells, B-cell-depleted T cells, or PBMCs.

Germline V gives CDR1 MGHDK, CDR2 SYGVNS. CDR3 length: 18 amino acids. Trimming cost V 4 bases and J 1 base; bases outside gene matches: 5. Only in-frame clones appear in the TCRdb table, and some are missing; sequencing was by immunoSEQ multiplex PCR. Here the sample spans 300,000 to 400,000 clones, roughly 90% being singletons. The sequenced material came from peripheral blood. The V and J genes are TRBV25-1 and TRBJ2-2, with 14 bases that match TRBD2. The sequence was collected from a woman in her twenties or thirties with COVID-19, enrolled during active disease. CDR3 DNA sequence: TGTGCCAGCAGTGGCCGGACTAGCGGGAGGAAGAACACCGGGGAGCTGTTTTTT. Its protein is CASSGRTSGRKNTGELFF.